Ten or more counts support the clone carrying this T cell receptor (beta chain). Its matching antigen is unknown. MiXCR was run by TCRdb on the RACE reads, yielding one entry per CDR3 protein. This sample has some 100,000 distinct CDR3 sequences, with roughly a tenth found just once. This sample stems from a study of human T cells and chemical hapten exposure. Study-wide findings and caveats: Expanded TCRs were compared with controls, and the expanded TCRs formed significantly more large CDR3 similarity clusters.

The sample's time point: patch test 2, 6 weeks after DPC sensitization. Treatment: therapeutic diphenylcyclopropenone sensitization with weekly scalp DPC. The source is a woman between 35 and 50 years old with alopecia areata. Some clones in this sample may be carry-over from other donors' samples. Specimen: whole blood, collected in connection with sensitization to the hapten diphenylcyclopropenone (DPC).

The CDR3: CASSPLGGVGGYTF. The CDR3 bases are TGTGCCAGCAGTCCTTTAGGGGGCGTCGGTGGCTACACCTTC. This chain connects TRBV12-3 or TRBV12-4 to TRBJ1-2; 7 bases are a match to TRBD1. The CDR3 is 14 residues long. The V and J ends lost 5 bases and 7 bases, in that order; junction bases with no gene match: 10.